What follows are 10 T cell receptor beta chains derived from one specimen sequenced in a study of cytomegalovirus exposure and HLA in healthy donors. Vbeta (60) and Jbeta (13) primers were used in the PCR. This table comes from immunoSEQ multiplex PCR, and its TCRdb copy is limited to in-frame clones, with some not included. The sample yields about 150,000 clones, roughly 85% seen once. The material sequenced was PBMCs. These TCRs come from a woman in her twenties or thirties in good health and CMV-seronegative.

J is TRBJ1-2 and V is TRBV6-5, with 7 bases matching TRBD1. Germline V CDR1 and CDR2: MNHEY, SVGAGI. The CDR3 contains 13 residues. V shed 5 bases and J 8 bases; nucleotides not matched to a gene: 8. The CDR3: CASSVDRRDGYTF. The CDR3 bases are TGTGCCAGCAGTGTGGACAGGAGGGACGGCTACACCTTC.

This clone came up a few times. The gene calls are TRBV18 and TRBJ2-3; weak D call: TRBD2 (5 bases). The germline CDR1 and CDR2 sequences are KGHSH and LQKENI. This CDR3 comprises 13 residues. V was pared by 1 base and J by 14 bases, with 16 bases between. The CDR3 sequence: CASSPLASQRMYF. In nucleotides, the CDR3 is TGTGCCAGCTCACCACTCGCTAGCCAACGGATGTATTTT.

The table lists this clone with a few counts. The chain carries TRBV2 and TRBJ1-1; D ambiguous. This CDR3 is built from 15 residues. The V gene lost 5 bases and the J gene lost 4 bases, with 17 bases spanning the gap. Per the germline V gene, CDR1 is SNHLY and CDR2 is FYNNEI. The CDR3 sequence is CASSRILGRSTEAFF. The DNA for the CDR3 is TGTGCCAGCAGTCGGATTTTAGGTAGGAGCACTGAAGCTTTCTTT.

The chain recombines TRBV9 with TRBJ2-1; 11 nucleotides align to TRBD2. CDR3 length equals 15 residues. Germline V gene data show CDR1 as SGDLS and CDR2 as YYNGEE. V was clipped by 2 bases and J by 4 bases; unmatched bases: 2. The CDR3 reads CASSVTSGVYNEQFF. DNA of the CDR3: TGTGCCAGCAGCGTGACTAGCGGGGTTTACAATGAGCAGTTCTTC.

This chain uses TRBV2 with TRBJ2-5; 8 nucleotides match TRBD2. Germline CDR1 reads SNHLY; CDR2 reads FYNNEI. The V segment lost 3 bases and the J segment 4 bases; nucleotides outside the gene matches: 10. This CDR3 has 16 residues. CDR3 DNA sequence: TGTGCCAGCAGTGATCTCAGCGGGGGAGGGCCAGAGACCCAGTACTTC. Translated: CASSDLSGGGPETQYF.

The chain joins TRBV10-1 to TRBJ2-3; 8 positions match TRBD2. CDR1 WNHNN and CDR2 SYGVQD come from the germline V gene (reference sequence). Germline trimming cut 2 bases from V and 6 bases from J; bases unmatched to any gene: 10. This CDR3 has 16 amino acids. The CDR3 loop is CASSEEERGLPDTQYF. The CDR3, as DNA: TGCGCCAGCAGTGAGGAGGAGCGGGGGCTCCCGGATACGCAGTATTTT.

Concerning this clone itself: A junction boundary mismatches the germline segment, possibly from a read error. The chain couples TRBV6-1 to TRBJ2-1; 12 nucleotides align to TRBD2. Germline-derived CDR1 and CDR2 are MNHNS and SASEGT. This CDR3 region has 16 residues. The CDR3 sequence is CASSKAPSGGAYEQFF. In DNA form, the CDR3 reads TGTGCCAGCAGTAAAGCCCCTAGCGGGGGGGCCTATGAGCAGTTCTTC.

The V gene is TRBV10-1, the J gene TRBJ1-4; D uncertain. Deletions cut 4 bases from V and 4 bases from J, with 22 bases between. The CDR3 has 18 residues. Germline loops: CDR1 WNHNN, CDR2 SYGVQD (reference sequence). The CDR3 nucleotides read TGCGCCAGCAGTGTAGGCTACCTAGGGAGGCAGGTTAATGAAAAACTGTTTTTT. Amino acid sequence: CASSVGYLGRQVNEKLFF.

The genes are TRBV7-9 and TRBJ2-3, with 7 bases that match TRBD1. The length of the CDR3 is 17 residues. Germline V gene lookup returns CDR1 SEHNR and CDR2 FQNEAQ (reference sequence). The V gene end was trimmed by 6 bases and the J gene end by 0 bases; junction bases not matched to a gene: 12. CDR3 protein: CASRPTSTGPSTDTQYF. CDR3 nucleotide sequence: TGTGCCAGCAGACCGACCTCGACAGGGCCTAGCACAGATACGCAGTATTTT. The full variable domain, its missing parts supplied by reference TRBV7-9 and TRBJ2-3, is DTGVSQNPRHKITKRGQNVTFRCDPISEHNRLYWYRQTLGQGPEFLTYFQNEAQLEKSRLLSDRFSAERPKGSFSTLEIQRTEQGDSAMYLCASRPTSTGPSTDTQYFGPGTRLTVL.

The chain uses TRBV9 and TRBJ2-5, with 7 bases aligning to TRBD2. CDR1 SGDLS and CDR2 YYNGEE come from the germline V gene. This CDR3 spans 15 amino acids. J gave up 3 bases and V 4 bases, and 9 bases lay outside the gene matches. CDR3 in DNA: TGTGCCAGCAGCCCCAGACCCGGACTAGAAGAGACCCAGTACTTC. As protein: CASSPRPGLEETQYF.